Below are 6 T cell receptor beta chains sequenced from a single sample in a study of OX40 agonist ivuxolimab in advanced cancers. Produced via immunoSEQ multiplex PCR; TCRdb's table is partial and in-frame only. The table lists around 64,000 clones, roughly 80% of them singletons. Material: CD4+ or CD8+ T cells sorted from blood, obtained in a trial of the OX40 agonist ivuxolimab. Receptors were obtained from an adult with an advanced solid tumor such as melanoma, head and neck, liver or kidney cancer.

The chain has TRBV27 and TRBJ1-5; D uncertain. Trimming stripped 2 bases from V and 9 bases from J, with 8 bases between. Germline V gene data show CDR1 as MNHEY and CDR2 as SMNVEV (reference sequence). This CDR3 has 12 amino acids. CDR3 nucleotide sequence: TGTGCCAGCAGTTTAGAGGGTGGGCCCCAGCATTTT. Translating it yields CASSLEGGPQHF.

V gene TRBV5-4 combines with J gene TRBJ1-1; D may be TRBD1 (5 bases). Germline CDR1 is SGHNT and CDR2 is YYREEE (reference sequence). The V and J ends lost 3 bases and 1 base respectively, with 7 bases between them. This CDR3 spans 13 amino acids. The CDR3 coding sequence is TGTGCCAGCAGCTGGACACAGAACACTGAAGCTTTCTTT. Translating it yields CASSWTQNTEAFF.

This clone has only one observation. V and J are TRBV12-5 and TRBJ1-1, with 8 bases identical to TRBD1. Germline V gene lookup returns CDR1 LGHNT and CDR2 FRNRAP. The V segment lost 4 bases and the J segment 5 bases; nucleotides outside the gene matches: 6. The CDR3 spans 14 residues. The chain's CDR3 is CASGSGTGGTEAFF. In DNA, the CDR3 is TGTGCTAGTGGTTCCGGGACAGGTGGAACTGAAGCTTTCTTT. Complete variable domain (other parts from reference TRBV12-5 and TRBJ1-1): DARVTQTPRHKVTEMGQEVTMRCQPILGHNTVFWYRQTMMQGLELLAYFRNRAPLDDSGMPKDRFSAEMPDATLATLKIQPSEPRDSAVYFCASGSGTGGTEAFFGQGTRLTVV.

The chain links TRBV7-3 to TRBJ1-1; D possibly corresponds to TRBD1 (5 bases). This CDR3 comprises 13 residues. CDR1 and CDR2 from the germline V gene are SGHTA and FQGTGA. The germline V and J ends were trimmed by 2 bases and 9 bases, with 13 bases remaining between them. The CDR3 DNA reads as TGTGCCAGCAGCTTAGGCAGGGTCGATAAAGCTTTCTTT. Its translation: CASSLGRVDKAFF.

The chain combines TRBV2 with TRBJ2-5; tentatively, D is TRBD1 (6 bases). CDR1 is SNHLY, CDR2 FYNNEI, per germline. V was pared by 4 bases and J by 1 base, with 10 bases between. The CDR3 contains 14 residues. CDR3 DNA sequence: TGTGCCAGCAGTGGACAGGAGATCCAAGAGACCCAGTACTTC. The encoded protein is CASSGQEIQETQYF.

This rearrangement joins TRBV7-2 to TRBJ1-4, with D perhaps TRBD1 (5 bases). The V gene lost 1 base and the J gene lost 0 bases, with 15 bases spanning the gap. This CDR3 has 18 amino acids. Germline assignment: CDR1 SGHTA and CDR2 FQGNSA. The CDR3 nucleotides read TGTGCCAGCAGCTTAGTTCAGGTTTCGGGGGCAACTAATGAAAAACTGTTTTTT. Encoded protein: CASSLVQVSGATNEKLFF.